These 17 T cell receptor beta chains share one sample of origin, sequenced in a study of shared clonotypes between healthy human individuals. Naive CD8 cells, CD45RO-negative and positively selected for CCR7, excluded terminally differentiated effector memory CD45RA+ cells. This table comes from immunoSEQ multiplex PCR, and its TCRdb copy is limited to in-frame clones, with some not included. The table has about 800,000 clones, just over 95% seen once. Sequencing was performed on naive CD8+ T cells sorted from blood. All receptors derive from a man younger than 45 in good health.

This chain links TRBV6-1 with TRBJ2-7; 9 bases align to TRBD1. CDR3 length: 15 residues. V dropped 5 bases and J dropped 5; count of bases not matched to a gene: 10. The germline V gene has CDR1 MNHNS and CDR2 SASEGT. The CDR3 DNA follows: TGTGCCAGCAGTAAAATCCCGGGACAGGGAGACGAGCAGTACTTC. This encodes CASSKIPGQGDEQYF.

The CDR3 protein is CASSAPVEGVNEKLFF. The CDR3 DNA reads TGTGCCAGCAGCGCCCCGGTGGAAGGGGTGAATGAAAAACTGTTTTTT. This rearrangement joins TRBV7-9 to TRBJ1-4; maybe TRBD1 (5 bases). Per the germline V gene, CDR1 is SEHNR and CDR2 is FQNEAQ (reference sequence). Between the trimmed V and J ends, which lost 5 bases and 5 bases, there was a span of 18 bases. This CDR3 is 16 amino acids long.

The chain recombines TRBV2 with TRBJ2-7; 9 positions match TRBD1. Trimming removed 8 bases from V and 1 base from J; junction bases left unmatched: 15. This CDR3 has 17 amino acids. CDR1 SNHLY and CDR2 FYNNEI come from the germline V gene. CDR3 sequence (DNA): TGTGCCAGCGGGACGTCCCGGGACAGGGCCCGATCCTACGAGCAGTACTTC. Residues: CASGTSRDRARSYEQYF.

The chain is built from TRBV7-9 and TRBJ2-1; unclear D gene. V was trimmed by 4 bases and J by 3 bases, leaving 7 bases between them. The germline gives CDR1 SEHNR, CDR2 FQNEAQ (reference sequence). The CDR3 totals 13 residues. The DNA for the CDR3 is TGTGCCAGCAGCTACGACAACTACAATGAGCAGTTCTTC. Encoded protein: CASSYDNYNEQFF.

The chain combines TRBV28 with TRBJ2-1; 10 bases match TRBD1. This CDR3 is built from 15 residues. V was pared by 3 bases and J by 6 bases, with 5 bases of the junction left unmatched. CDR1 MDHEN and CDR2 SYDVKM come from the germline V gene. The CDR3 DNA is TGTGCCAGCAGTTTCGGGACAGGGGTGAGCAATGAGCAGTTCTTC. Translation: CASSFGTGVSNEQFF.

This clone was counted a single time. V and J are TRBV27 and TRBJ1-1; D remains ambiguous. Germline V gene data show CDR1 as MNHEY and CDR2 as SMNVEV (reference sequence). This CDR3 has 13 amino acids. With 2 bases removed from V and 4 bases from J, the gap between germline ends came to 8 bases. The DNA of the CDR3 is TGTGCCAGCAGTTTAGGAGTGCCCACTGAAGCTTTCTTT. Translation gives CASSLGVPTEAFF.

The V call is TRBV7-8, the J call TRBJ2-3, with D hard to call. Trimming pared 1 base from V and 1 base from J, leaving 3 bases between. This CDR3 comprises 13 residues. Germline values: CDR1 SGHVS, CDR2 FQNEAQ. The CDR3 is CASSLVGTDTQYF. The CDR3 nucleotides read TGTGCCAGCAGCTTAGTTGGCACAGATACGCAGTATTTT.

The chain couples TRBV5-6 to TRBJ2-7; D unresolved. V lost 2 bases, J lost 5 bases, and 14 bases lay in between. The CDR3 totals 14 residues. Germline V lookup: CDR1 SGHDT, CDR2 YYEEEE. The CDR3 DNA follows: TGTGCCAGCAGCTTCGGTGGTCTACGAGACGAGCAGTACTTC. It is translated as CASSFGGLRDEQYF.

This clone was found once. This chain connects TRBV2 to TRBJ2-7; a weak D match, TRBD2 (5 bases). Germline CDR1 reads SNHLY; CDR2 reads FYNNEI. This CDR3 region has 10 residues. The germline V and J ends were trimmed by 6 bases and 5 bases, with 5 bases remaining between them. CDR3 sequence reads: CASRRDEQYF. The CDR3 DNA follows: TGTGCCAGCAGGAGGGACGAGCAGTACTTC.

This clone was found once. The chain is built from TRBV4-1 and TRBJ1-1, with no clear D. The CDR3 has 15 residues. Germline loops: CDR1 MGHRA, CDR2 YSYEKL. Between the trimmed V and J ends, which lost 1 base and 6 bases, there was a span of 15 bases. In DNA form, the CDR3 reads TGCGCCAGCAGCCAAGTCCTGGGGAGGACCGCTGAAGCTTTCTTT. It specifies CASSQVLGRTAEAFF.

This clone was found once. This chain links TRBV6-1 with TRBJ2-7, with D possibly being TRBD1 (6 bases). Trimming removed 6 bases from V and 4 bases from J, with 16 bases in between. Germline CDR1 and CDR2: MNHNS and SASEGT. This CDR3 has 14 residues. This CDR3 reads CASRPMDGQYEQYF. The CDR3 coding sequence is TGTGCCAGCAGGCCTATGGACGGACAGTACGAGCAGTACTTC.

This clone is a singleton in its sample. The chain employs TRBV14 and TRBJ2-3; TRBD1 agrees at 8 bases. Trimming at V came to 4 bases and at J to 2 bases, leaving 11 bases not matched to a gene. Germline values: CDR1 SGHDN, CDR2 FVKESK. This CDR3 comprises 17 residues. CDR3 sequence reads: CASSLRGQGLFTDTQYF. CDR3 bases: TGTGCCAGCAGCCTTCGAGGACAGGGTCTTTTCACAGATACGCAGTATTTT.

The CDR3: CASSLSGGETSYEQYF. The CDR3, as DNA: TGTGCCAGCAGTTTATCGGGGGGGGAGACCTCCTACGAGCAGTACTTC. V is TRBV27 and J is TRBJ2-7; TRBD2 aligns across 7 bases. The CDR3 has 16 residues. J gave up 0 bases and V 0 bases, and 5 bases lay outside the gene matches. Germline V lookup: CDR1 MNHEY, CDR2 SMNVEV (reference sequence).

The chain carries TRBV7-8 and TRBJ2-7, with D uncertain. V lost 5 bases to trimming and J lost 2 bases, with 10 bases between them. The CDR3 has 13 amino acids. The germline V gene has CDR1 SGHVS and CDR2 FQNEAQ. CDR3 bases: TGTGCCAGCAGCGCTTATGGGGCCTACGAGCAGTACTTC. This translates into CASSAYGAYEQYF.

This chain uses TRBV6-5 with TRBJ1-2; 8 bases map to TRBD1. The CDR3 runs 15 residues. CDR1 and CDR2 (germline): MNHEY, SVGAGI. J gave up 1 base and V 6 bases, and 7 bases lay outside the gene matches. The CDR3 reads CASSRQGPINYGYTF. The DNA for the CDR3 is TGTGCCAGCAGCCGACAGGGGCCTATTAACTATGGCTACACCTTC.

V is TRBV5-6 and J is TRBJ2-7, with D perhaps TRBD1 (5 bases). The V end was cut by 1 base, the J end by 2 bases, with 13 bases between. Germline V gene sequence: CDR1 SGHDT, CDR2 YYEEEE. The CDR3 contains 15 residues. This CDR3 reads CASSLSVRAPYEQYF. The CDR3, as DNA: TGTGCCAGCAGCTTGTCGGTCAGGGCGCCCTACGAGCAGTACTTC.

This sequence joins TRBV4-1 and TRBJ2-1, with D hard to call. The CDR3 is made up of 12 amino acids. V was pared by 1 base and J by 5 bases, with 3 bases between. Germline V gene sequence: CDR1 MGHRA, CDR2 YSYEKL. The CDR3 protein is CASSQVDNEQFF. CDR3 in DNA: TGCGCCAGCAGCCAAGTAGACAATGAGCAGTTCTTC.